This T cell receptor (beta chain) was found in a study of CD8 T cells in Susac syndrome. The J segment lost 9 bases and the V segment lost 4 bases, leaving 9 bases of the junction unmatched. The CDR3 runs to 14 residues. Germline V CDR1 and CDR2: SGHRS, YFSETQ. The authors reverse transcribed roughly 0.5 to 1 ug RNA with random hexamers. TCRdb redid the calling of the immunoSEQ multiplex PCR reads with MiXCR, one entry per CDR3 protein. The sample comprises 400,000 or so distinct CDR3 sequences, 85% of which are singletons, and under 0.15% rests with the top ten. The sequence was collected from a human donor with multiple sclerosis. The chain is built from TRBV5-1 and TRBJ2-2; TRBD1 matches 7 bases. Sequencing was performed on CD8+ T cells from PBMCs. The CDR3 DNA reads TGCGCCAGCAGCCTTGGGGACAGTGCCAGGGAGCTGTTTTTT. This gives the protein CASSLGDSARELFF. Variable domain in full (rest from reference TRBV5-1 and TRBJ2-2): KAGVTQTPRYLIKTRGQQVTLSCSPISGHRSVSWYQQTPGQGLQFLFEYFSETQRNKGNFPGRFSGRQFSNSRSEMNVSTLELGDSALYLCASSLGDSARELFFGEGSRLTVL.